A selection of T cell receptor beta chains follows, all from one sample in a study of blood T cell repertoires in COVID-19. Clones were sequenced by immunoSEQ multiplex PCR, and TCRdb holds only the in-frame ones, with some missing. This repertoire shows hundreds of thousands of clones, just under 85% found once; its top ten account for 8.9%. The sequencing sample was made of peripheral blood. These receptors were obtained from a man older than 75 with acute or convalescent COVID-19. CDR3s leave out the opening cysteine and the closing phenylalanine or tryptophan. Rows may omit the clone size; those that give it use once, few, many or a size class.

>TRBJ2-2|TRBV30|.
AWSRGQGLTGELF
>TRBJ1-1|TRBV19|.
ASGLVSNTEAF
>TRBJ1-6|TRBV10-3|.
AISEQAADSPLH
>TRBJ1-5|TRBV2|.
ASSKDRDQPQH
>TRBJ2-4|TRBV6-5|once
ASRRDRGQHIQY
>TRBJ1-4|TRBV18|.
ASSPPGSTGANEKLF
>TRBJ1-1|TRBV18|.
ASSPRPTEGGTEAF
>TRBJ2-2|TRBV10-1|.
ASSALAGPTGELF
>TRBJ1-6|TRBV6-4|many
ASRGTENSPLH
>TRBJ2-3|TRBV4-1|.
ASSQDRGVGADTQY
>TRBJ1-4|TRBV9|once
ASSGRTGGANEKLF
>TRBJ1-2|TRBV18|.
ASSPSGFGYT
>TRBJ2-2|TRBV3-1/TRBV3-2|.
ASSQVMNTGELF
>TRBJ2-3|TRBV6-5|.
ASTLTGPPTDTQY
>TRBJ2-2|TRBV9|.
ASSVDGGRYTGELF
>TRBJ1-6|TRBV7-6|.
ASSLAGQGSSYNSPLH
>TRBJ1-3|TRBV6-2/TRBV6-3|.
ASSRIRTADSGNTIY
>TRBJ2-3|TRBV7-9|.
ASSPRLAATDTQY
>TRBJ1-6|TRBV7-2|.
ASSLQGQYNSPLH
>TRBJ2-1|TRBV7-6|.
ASSLKEVEGLKQF
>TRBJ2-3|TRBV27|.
ASSWGTGGLDTQY
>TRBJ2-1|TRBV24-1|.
ATSDLWGQGAQF
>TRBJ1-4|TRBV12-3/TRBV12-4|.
ASSLYRDEKLF
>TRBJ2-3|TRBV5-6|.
ASSPGQGVDTQY
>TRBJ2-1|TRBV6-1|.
ASRGPRRDEQF
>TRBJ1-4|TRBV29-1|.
SVAEGNLNEKLF
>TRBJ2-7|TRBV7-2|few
ASSSPGHNEQY
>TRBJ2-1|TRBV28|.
ASSSAGLSYNEQF
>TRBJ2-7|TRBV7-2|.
ASSLKTSGRTYEQY
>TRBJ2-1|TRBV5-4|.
ASSFEGWGTGGHDEQF
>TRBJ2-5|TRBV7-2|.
ASSLHPGLAEETQY
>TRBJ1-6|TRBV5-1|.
ASSSASGTGGTPLH
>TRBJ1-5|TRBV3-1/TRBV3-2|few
ASSQDQAGRSLPQH
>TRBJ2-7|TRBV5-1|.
ASSLVASWPEQY
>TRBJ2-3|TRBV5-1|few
ASSLPTGITDTQY
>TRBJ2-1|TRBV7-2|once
ASSLGSSGRPGYNEQF